This T cell receptor beta chain came from a study of blood T cells in healthy people across ages. V dropped 6 bases and J dropped 5 bases, with 10 bases sitting between them. CDR1 and CDR2 (germline): SQVTM, ANQGSEA. The CDR3 is 11 amino acids. A J-beta primer mix and a sample-barcoded 5' primer were used in a second PCR of roughly 6 to 12 cycles. TCRdb itself ran the 5' RACE reads through MiXCR, one entry per CDR3 protein. The sample includes 1,800,000 or so distinct CDR3 sequences, approximately 39% of them seen just once. The sequence was collected from a human donor in good health. The chain carries TRBV29-1 and TRBJ1-1, with a tentative D call TRBD1 (5 bases). The sample consisted of blood. CDR3 DNA sequence: TGCAGCGTCCCCCGGGGGACTGAAGCTTTCTTT. It specifies CSVPRGTEAFF. The whole variable domain, remainder taken from reference TRBV29-1 and TRBJ1-1, is SAVISQKPSRDICQRGTSLTIQCQVDSQVTMMFWYRQQPGQSLTLIATANQGSEATYESGFVIDKFPISRPNLTFSTLTVSNMSPEDSSIYLCSVPRGTEAFFGQGTRLTVV.